This is a list of T cell receptor beta chains from one sample in a study of shared clonotypes between healthy human individuals. Generated by immunoSEQ multiplex PCR, the TCRdb table keeps only in-frame clones and is missing some. The sample contains 2 million to 2.5 million clones, 85% to 95% of which appear only once. The sequencing sample was made of naive CD4+ T cells from PBMCs. These receptors originate from a man younger than 30 in good health. Some clones in this sample may be carry-over from other donors' samples. Both conserved end residues are part of each CDR3. The D gene is left open where the match is weak. For some rows the clone size is stated as once, few or many, or as a class when expanded; others skip it.

j_call clone_size cdr3_length v_call d_call cdr3_nt cdr3_aa
TRBJ2-3 NA 13 TRBV9 NA TGTGCCAGCAGCCCTTTCCTAGCAGATACGCAGTATTTT CASSPFLADTQYF
TRBJ1-2 NA 14 TRBV28 TRBD1 TGTGCCAGTTGGACAGGGGGAGAATTGGGTGGCTACACCTTC CASWTGGELGGYTF
TRBJ2-1 NA 11 TRBV7-3 NA TGTGCCAGCAGCGACTACAATGAGCAGTTCTTC CASSDYNEQFF
TRBJ2-7 NA 11 TRBV6-6 NA TGTGCCAGCGCCGGAGCCTACGAGCAGTACTTC CASAGAYEQYF
TRBJ2-2 NA 14 TRBV6-6 TRBD2 TGTGCCAGCACCTCCGCCGGGGGGATCGGGGAGCTGTTTTTT CASTSAGGIGELFF
TRBJ1-2 NA 16 TRBV28 TRBD1 TGTGCCAGCAGTCCAAGCCCAGGGGGCACTAACTATGGCTACACCTTC CASSPSPGGTNYGYTF
TRBJ1-3 NA 16 TRBV5-1 TRBD1 TGCGCCAGCAGCCTGGGGGACAGCGGCTCTGGAAACACCATATATTTT CASSLGDSGSGNTIYF
TRBJ1-1 NA 11 TRBV20-1 NA TGCAGTGCTAGACCCTTGGGTGTGGACCTCTTT CSARPLGVDLF
TRBJ2-1 NA 15 TRBV19 TRBD2 TGTGCCAGTAGTGGACTAGCGGGATTCTCCAATGAGCAGTTCTTC CASSGLAGFSNEQFF
TRBJ1-4 NA 14 TRBV18 TRBD1 TGTGCCAGCTCACCACAGGGGGCGGCTGAAAAACTGTTTTTT CASSPQGAAEKLFF
TRBJ1-2 NA 12 TRBV19 NA TGTGCCAGTAGTATTAAGGGTTATGGCTACACCTTC CASSIKGYGYTF
TRBJ1-1 once 15 TRBV6-5 NA TGTGCCAGCAGTACAAGGGACCGGGGCTTGACTGAAGCTTTCTTT CASSTRDRGLTEAFF
TRBJ2-1 NA 14 TRBV4-1 TRBD2 TGCGCCAGCCGAAAACTAGCGGGAGTGTTCGAGCAGTTCTTC CASRKLAGVFEQFF
TRBJ1-4 NA 13 TRBV5-5 NA TGTGCCAGCAGCTTGGCCTCCCCTGAAAAACTGTTTTTT CASSLASPEKLFF
TRBJ2-3 NA 15 TRBV5-1 TRBD1 TGCGCCAGCAGCTGGGGACAGGGACAGACAGATACGCAGTATTTT CASSWGQGQTDTQYF
TRBJ1-4 NA 15 TRBV19 NA TGTGCCAGTACCAACTTCGAACCTCCTAATGAAAAACTGTTTTTT CASTNFEPPNEKLFF
TRBJ2-7 NA 14 TRBV7-2 NA TGTGCCAGCAGCCTCCAAGGGATTGGGTACGAGCAGTACTTC CASSLQGIGYEQYF
TRBJ1-1 NA 13 TRBV29-1 TRBD1 TGCAGCGTATCTACAGGGGCATACACTGAAGCTTTCTTT CSVSTGAYTEAFF
TRBJ2-2 NA 14 TRBV28 NA TGTGCCAGCAGTTCCGGGACGGACACCGGGGAGCTGTTTTTT CASSSGTDTGELFF
TRBJ2-4 NA 15 TRBV5-4 NA TGTGCCAGCAGCCAAGAGCCGGACAGCAAAAACATTCAGTACTTC CASSQEPDSKNIQYF
TRBJ1-4 few 11 TRBV2 NA TGTGCCAGCAGTGAATATGAAAAACTGTTTTTT CASSEYEKLFF
TRBJ1-2 NA 14 TRBV28 NA TGTGCCAGCAGTTTGGCAGGGCCTAACTATGGCTACACCTTC CASSLAGPNYGYTF
TRBJ1-5 NA 13 TRBV12-5 NA TGTGCTAGTGGCAGAGACACCAATCAGCCCCAGCATTTT CASGRDTNQPQHF
TRBJ2-7 NA 16 TRBV7-2 NA TGTGCCAGCAGCCGAGGGAGGCCCCACGGGCCCTACGAGCAGTACTTC CASSRGRPHGPYEQYF
TRBJ1-5 NA 14 TRBV2 NA TGTGCCAGCACCCGGGAGTATAGCAATCAGCCCCAGCATTTT CASTREYSNQPQHF
TRBJ1-5 few 13 TRBV28 TRBD1 TGTGCCAGCAAACAGGGGTTCAATCAGCCCCAGCATTTT CASKQGFNQPQHF
TRBJ2-7 NA 16 TRBV5-1 NA TGCGCCAGCAGCTCAAGAGCGGGACAGCCCTCCTACGAGCAGTACTTC CASSSRAGQPSYEQYF
TRBJ2-2 NA 17 TRBV7-9 TRBD1 TGTGCCAGCAGCCCAATGGGGGGACAGGCGAACACCGGGGAGCTGTTTTTT CASSPMGGQANTGELFF
TRBJ2-7 NA 15 TRBV6-5 TRBD2 TGTGCCAGCAGCCGACTAGCGGGATCTTCCTACGAGCAGTACTTC CASSRLAGSSYEQYF
TRBJ1-1 NA 13 TRBV2 NA TGTGCCAGCACCAGGGCAGGGGTCCCTGAAGCTTTCTTT CASTRAGVPEAFF
TRBJ2-7 NA 13 TRBV18 NA TGTGCCAGCTCTCCCCTCTCCGTCTACGAGCAGTACTTC CASSPLSVYEQYF
TRBJ2-1 NA 10 TRBV20-1 NA TGCAGTTGGAGGGCCGGTGAGCAGTTCTTC CSWRAGEQFF
TRBJ1-4 NA 15 TRBV18 NA TGTGCCAGCTCACCACAAGGTGGGGTTCGGGAAAAACTGTTTTTT CASSPQGGVREKLFF
TRBJ2-3 NA 19 TRBV4-2 TRBD2 TGTGCCAGCAGCCGGATTCCCCCGGCTAGCGGGGTCCACACAGATACGCAGTATTTT CASSRIPPASGVHTDTQYF
TRBJ2-1 NA 15 TRBV7-3 TRBD2 TGTGCCAGCAGCCAGAGACTAGCGGGAGTCGGTGAGCAGTTCTTC CASSQRLAGVGEQFF
TRBJ2-4 NA 13 TRBV28 NA TGTGCCAGCAGTTCCCTACCCAAAAACATTCAGTACTTC CASSSLPKNIQYF
TRBJ1-1 NA 15 TRBV27 NA TGTGCCAGCAGTTTATACGGGGGGCTCTTGACTGAAGCTTTCTTT CASSLYGGLLTEAFF
TRBJ2-5 NA 10 TRBV6-1 NA TGTGCCAGCAGTCGGGAGACCCAGTACTTC CASSRETQYF
TRBJ1-2 NA 13 TRBV19 NA TGTGCCAGTAGCATGGGGGGAAGGCAAGGCTACACCTTC CASSMGGRQGYTF
TRBJ2-2 NA 12 TRBV2 TRBD1 TGTGCCAGCAGGGACAGGGCCGGGGAGCTGTTTTTT CASRDRAGELFF
TRBJ2-3 NA 16 TRBV6-4 NA TGTGCCAGCAGTTACCAGCTTAGCGGCAGCACAGATACGCAGTATTTT CASSYQLSGSTDTQYF
TRBJ2-7 NA 13 TRBV27 TRBD1 TGTGAGCTCGACAGGGGCCTAATTCGCGAGCAGTACTTC CELDRGLIREQYF
TRBJ2-3 NA 17 TRBV27 NA TGTGCCAGCAGGCCTCTGAGGTTCCTAGCTGGCACAGATACGCAGTATTTT CASRPLRFLAGTDTQYF
TRBJ2-2 NA 15 TRBV15 TRBD1 TGTGCCACCACCACAGGGGACGCGAACACCGGGGAGCTGTTTTTT CATTTGDANTGELFF
TRBJ2-1 NA 12 TRBV4-1 NA TGCGCCAGCAGCCAAGAGGGGAATGAGCAGTTCTTC CASSQEGNEQFF
TRBJ2-2 NA 16 TRBV4-2 NA TGTGCCAGCAGCCTAAATGCGTATACGAACACCGGGGAGCTGTTTTTT CASSLNAYTNTGELFF
TRBJ2-1 once 14 TRBV7-9 NA TGTGCCAGCAGCTCGGCAAGCTCCTACAATGAGCAGTTCTTC CASSSASSYNEQFF
TRBJ2-3 once 15 TRBV7-2 NA TGTGCCAGCAGCCCCAATCGCGGGACCACAGATACGCAGTATTTT CASSPNRGTTDTQYF
TRBJ2-7 NA 11 TRBV5-1 NA TGCGCCAGCACCGTAGGGGGTGAGCAGTACTTC CASTVGGEQYF
TRBJ1-1 NA 14 TRBV5-1 NA TGCGCCAGCAGCTTGCCGGACTTGAACACTGAAGCTTTCTTT CASSLPDLNTEAFF
TRBJ2-3 NA 14 TRBV10-1 TRBD2 TGCGCCAGCAGTGAGGCGGGAGCGGGAGATACGCAGTATTTT CASSEAGAGDTQYF
TRBJ2-1 NA 14 TRBV27 NA TGTGCCAGCAGCAGTGATAGGTGGGTTGTTGAGCAGTTCTTC CASSSDRWVVEQFF